This TCR beta chain was identified in a study of cytomegalovirus exposure and HLA in healthy donors (dated by TCRdb to 2016 to 2017). Study-level background: A later analysis indicated that the 95 to 150 validation repertoires were generated on the platform also employed for the 700 or so repertoires of the first cohort. The study combined high-throughput TCR immunosequencing, statistical association of individual TCRs with disease status, and machine learning to predict cytomegalovirus infection status. Besides the first cohort of around 670 subjects, a separate validation cohort made up of over 95 different subjects was used. The study aimed to test whether cataloging public T cell receptors could reveal signatures of past pathogen exposure. Beyond this particular receptor, the publication reports: The study gave a list of 150 to 200 TCR beta chains associated with cytomegalovirus. In both the original and validation cohorts, the classifier was reported to diagnose cytomegalovirus status with high specificity and sensitivity. Across donors, most TCR sequences were observed very rarely, whereas some public TCRs were present in many individuals. A few of the identified cytomegalovirus-associated TCR beta chains were confirmed in vitro to be specific for cytomegalovirus antigens. Of the cluster scores, around 95% were above 0 in a later analysis, which found that TCRs clustered in the first cohort also tended to co-occur in the roughly 130 validation repertoires. The authors suggested that the approach could potentially be generalized to other disease states and immunological phenotypes. All 120 or so repertoires were used to score co-occurrence in the validation cohort in a later analysis, because that analysis had no HLA typing for the cohort.

Trimming takes 1 base off V and 9 bases off J; junction bases not matched to a gene: 6. The cysteine opens and the phenylalanine closes a CDR3 of 14 amino acids. CDR3 DNA only is kept here, 42 bases in frame from base 1. CDR1 and CDR2, looked up from the germline V gene (reference sequence), are SGHKS and YYEKEE. Library creation used the immunoSEQ multiplex PCR assay. Processing in the source paper ran as follows. A statistical classification framework was built to diagnose cytomegalovirus status from the catalog of TCR beta chain sequences. As stored in TCRdb, this immuneACCESS dataset retains in-frame rearrangements with V and J assigned. A fraction of the clones does not appear; measured against another copy, unresolved V genes explain less than half of the discrepancy, and the remainder lacks a known reason. V, J and clone size derive from that table, while D and trimming were established from the DNA sequence. Counted in this sample were roughly 200,000 clones; roughly nine tenths of them appeared once. The ten largest clones add up to 7.2% of the sample.

In the case of this clone: The antigen it recognizes is unknown. Per-base qualities were not stored, and no clone one base away is much larger.

Donors formed part of the validation cohort, which comprised over a hundred subjects and was distinct from the first cohort of under 800 subjects. The receptor's source is a man aged 25 to 40 in good health and CMV-seropositive. Sequenced sample: PBMCs. The V and J segments used are TRBV5-5 and TRBJ2-7; the central 11 bases match TRBD1. The CDR3 protein is CASSLRTGTGGQYF. The bases are TGTGCCAGCAGCTTGCGAACCGGGACAGGGGGGCAGTACTTC.